This T cell receptor beta chain was sequenced during a study of blood T cell repertoires in COVID-19. Study-wide background: Donors in the United States, Italy and Spain gave samples during acute or convalescent COVID-19. From T cells, B-cell-depleted T cells, or PBMCs came the material, which was cDNA or gDNA.

V lost 4 bases and J 3 bases, leaving 19 bases between the germline ends. The CDR3 sequence is 17 residues long. CDR1 and CDR2 (germline): LGHDT, YNNKEL (reference sequence). Patients at the Seattle site were enrolled during active infection and followed longitudinally. Authors' data handling: By means of reference gene primer amplification, nucleated cell counts were estimated. This table comes from immunoSEQ multiplex PCR, and its TCRdb copy is limited to in-frame clones, with some not included. V and J calls and clone size are given by that table; D and trimming were obtained from the DNA. The table includes a few hundred thousand clones, more than 80% detected once.

The rearrangement uses TRBV3-1 (or the pseudogene TRBV3-2) and TRBJ1-5; D is perhaps TRBD1 (6 bases). The receptor's source is a woman in her thirties with COVID-19, enrolled during active disease. Source material: peripheral blood. CDR3 in DNA: TGTGCCAGCAGCCGCCATTGGGCAGGGGTCTACAATCAGCCCCAGCATTTT. The encoded protein is CASSRHWAGVYNQPQHF.